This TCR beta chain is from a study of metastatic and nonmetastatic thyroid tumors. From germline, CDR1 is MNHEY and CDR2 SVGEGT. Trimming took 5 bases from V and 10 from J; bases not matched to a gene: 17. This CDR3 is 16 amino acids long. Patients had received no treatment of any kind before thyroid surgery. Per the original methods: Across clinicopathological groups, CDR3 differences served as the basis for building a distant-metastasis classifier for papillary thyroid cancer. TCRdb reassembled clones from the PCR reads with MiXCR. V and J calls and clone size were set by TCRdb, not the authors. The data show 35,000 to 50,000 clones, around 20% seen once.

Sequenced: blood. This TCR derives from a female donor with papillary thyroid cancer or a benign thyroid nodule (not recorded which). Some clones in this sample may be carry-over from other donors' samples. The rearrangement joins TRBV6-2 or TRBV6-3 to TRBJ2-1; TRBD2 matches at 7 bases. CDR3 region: CASSGGTIGSLKEQFF. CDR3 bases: TGTGCCAGCAGTGGGGGGACTATCGGGAGTCTGAAGGAGCAGTTCTTC.